The 16 T cell receptor beta chains below come from one sample, sequenced in a study of beta chain features in type 1 diabetes. These receptors' antigens are unknown. Overall study findings and caveats: Shortening that was moderate but significant affected the TCRB CDR3s of Type 1 diabetes patients in all four CD4+ subsets.

All of the isolated RNA was reverse transcribed, so expressed TCRB transcripts were sequenced. Sequencing used immunoSEQ multiplex PCR; TCRdb keeps in-frame clones, though not all of them. This sample has roughly 340,000 clones, with about 13% found just once. The specimen was naive CD4+ T cells from blood. The receptors originated from a woman aged 18-29 years with type 1 diabetes.

The chain uses TRBV4-1 and TRBJ2-2; tentative D call: TRBD1 (6 bases). V was clipped by 3 bases and J by 0 bases, with 17 bases between them. The CDR3 extends over 18 amino acids. In germline, CDR1 is MGHRA, CDR2 YSYEKL. Here the CDR3 DNA reads TGCGCCAGCAGCCACACACCAAGGGGGAAACCGAACACCGGGGAGCTGTTTTTT. Translated: CASSHTPRGKPNTGELFF.

The chain employs TRBV7-9 and TRBJ1-4; 8 bases are a match to TRBD1. Trimming removed 1 base from V and 5 bases from J; junction bases left unmatched: 6. CDR1 is SEHNR, CDR2 FQNEAQ, per germline (reference sequence). This CDR3 spans 16 amino acids. The CDR3 DNA follows: TGTGCCAGCAGCTTAGAAGACAGGGGAGGGAATGAAAAACTGTTTTTT. It encodes CASSLEDRGGNEKLFF.

This clone was seen a handful of times. The chain has TRBV7-8 and TRBJ2-7, with TRBD2 as a possible D gene (5 bases). Trimming took 5 bases from V and 3 from J, leaving 17 bases between them. Germline V lookup: CDR1 SGHVS, CDR2 FQNEAQ. There are 15 residues in the CDR3. CDR3 sequence (DNA): TGTGCCAGCAGCCAAGACACGGTTCGGGGCTACGAGCAGTACTTC. Translation: CASSQDTVRGYEQYF.

As regards this clone: Other DNA variants within this sample encode the same CDR3. This chain links TRBV5-4 with TRBJ2-3; TRBD2 matches at 14 bases. Germline CDR1 is SGHNT and CDR2 is YYREEE (reference sequence). The V and J ends lost 2 bases and 6 bases, in that order; junction bases with no gene match: 2. The CDR3 contains 15 residues. This chain's CDR3 is CASSLGLAGGDTQYF. The CDR3 nucleotides are TGTGCCAGCAGCTTAGGACTAGCGGGAGGTGATACGCAGTATTTT.

The chain combines TRBV30 with TRBJ2-1, with 8 nucleotides matching TRBD2. V was pared by 4 bases and J by 5 bases, with 7 bases of the junction left unmatched. Germline assignment: CDR1 GTSNPN and CDR2 SVGIG (reference sequence). The CDR3 length is 14 residues. The CDR3 DNA reads TGTGCCTGGACAAAGACTAGCGAGAACAATGAGCAGTTCTTC. It codes for CAWTKTSENNEQFF.

This clone was seen a few times. The chain links TRBV7-2 to TRBJ1-2; D possibly corresponds to TRBD1 (5 bases). Trimming took off 2 bases at V and 1 base at J, with 11 bases between the two ends. Germline V lookup: CDR1 SGHTA, CDR2 FQGNSA. The CDR3 covers 15 residues. The CDR3 loop reads CASSLRPGDNYGYTF. The CDR3 DNA sequence: TGTGCCAGCAGCTTACGCCCGGGGGATAACTATGGCTACACCTTC.

V usage is TRBV4-3 and J usage is TRBJ1-2; 7 bases line up with TRBD1. The CDR3 runs to 15 residues. Unmatched junction bases numbered 6, after V lost 3 bases and J lost 2 bases. Germline loops: CDR1 LGHNA, CDR2 YSLEER. The CDR3 loop is CASSQQGGSNYGYTF. Here the CDR3 DNA reads TGCGCCAGCAGCCAGCAGGGGGGCTCGAACTATGGCTACACCTTC.

This clone has more than one count but fewer than ten. The rearrangement links TRBV28 to TRBJ2-7, with TRBD1 identical over 9 bases. The V segment lost 6 bases and the J segment 7 bases; nucleotides outside the gene matches: 7. Per germline, CDR1 MDHEN and CDR2 SYDVKM. The CDR3 spans 13 residues. Here the CDR3 DNA reads TGTGCCAGCAGCGGGACAGGGCTGCTAGAGCAGTACTTC. Amino acid sequence: CASSGTGLLEQYF.

The chain recombines TRBV28 with TRBJ1-5; possibly TRBD1 for D (6 bases). V dropped 1 base and J dropped 3 bases, with 13 bases sitting between them. Germline V lookup: CDR1 MDHEN, CDR2 SYDVKM. The length of the CDR3 is 16 residues. CDR3 in amino acids: CASSLYHSGANQPQHF. The DNA for the CDR3 is TGTGCCAGCAGTTTATACCATTCAGGGGCCAATCAGCCCCAGCATTTT.

The chain combines TRBV5-4 with TRBJ1-1, with 11 bases identical to TRBD1. CDR3 length: 16 amino acids. The germline gives CDR1 SGHNT, CDR2 YYREEE (reference sequence). Germline trimming cut 3 bases from V and 7 bases from J; bases unmatched to any gene: 11. The CDR3 loop is CASSSPGQGAGNEAFF. CDR3 nucleotide sequence: TGTGCCAGCAGCTCACCCGGACAGGGGGCTGGTAATGAAGCTTTCTTT.

This clone was detected only a few times. The chain carries TRBV4-3 and TRBJ2-1, with D uncertain. Between the trimmed V and J ends, which lost 7 bases and 0 bases, there was a span of 13 bases. This CDR3 comprises 15 residues. CDR1 is LGHNA, CDR2 YSLEER, per germline. The CDR3 loop is CASISAPTSYNEQFF. CDR3 bases: TGCGCCAGCATCTCCGCGCCTACCTCCTACAATGAGCAGTTCTTC.

The chain couples TRBV30 to TRBJ1-1, with D uncertain. This CDR3 is built from 13 residues. Per the germline V gene, CDR1 is GTSNPN and CDR2 is SVGIG (reference sequence). With 4 bases removed from V and 1 base from J, the gap between germline ends came to 10 bases. The CDR3 region is CAWTVNPNTEAFF. The CDR3 coding sequence is TGTGCCTGGACGGTGAATCCGAACACTGAAGCTTTCTTT.

The rearrangement joins TRBV19 to TRBJ1-5; D call uncertain. From germline, CDR1 is LNHDA and CDR2 SQIVND (reference sequence). The germline V and J ends were trimmed by 6 bases and 2 bases, with 8 bases remaining between them. The CDR3 extends over 13 amino acids. This chain's CDR3 is CASRLQGNQPQHF. The CDR3 DNA reads as TGTGCCAGTAGACTGCAGGGCAATCAGCCCCAGCATTTT.

The chain recombines TRBV6-5 with TRBJ2-7; the match to TRBD2 covers 9 bases. The V gene's germline CDR1 is MNHEY and CDR2 SVGAGI. J was trimmed by 3 bases and V by 2 bases; bases with no gene match: 2. The CDR3 is made up of 14 amino acids. In DNA form, the CDR3 reads TGTGCCAGCAGTTACACTAGCGGGTACTACGAGCAGTACTTC. It yields the protein CASSYTSGYYEQYF.

V usage is TRBV4-1 and J usage is TRBJ1-4; the match to TRBD1 covers 8 bases. The CDR3 has 16 amino acids. CDR1 is MGHRA, CDR2 YSYEKL, per germline. After removal of 0 bases from V and 8 bases from J, the junction contained 8 bases not matched to a gene. CDR3 coding DNA: TGCGCCAGCAGCCAAGAGCGACAGGGGAAGAGGGAAAAACTGTTTTTT. Translating it yields CASSQERQGKREKLFF.

The rearrangement links TRBV5-1 to TRBJ2-7; 8 nucleotides align to TRBD2. The CDR3 contains 14 residues. The J segment lost 7 bases and the V segment lost 4 bases, leaving 10 bases of the junction unmatched. Germline CDR1 and CDR2: SGHRS and YFSETQ. The CDR3 reads CASSPTAGAGEQYF. The CDR3 DNA sequence: TGCGCCAGCAGCCCGACAGCGGGAGCGGGTGAGCAGTACTTC.